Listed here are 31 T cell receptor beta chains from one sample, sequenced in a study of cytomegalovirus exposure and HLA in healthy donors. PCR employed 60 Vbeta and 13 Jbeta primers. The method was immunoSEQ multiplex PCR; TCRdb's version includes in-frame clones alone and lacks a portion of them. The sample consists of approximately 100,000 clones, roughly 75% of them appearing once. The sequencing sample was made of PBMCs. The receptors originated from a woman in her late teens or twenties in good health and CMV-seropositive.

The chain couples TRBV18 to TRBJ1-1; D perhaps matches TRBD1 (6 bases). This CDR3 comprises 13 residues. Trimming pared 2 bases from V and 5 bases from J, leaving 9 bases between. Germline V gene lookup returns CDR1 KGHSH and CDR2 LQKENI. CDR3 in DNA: TGTGCCAGCTCACCAACAGGGATGACTGAAGCTTTCTTT. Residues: CASSPTGMTEAFF.

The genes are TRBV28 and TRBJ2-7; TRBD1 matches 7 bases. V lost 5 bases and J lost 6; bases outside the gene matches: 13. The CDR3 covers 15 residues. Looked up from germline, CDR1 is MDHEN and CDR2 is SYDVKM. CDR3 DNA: TGTGCCAGCAGTACACCCCCCGGGCAGGGGGTCGAGCAGTACTTC. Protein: CASSTPPGQGVEQYF.

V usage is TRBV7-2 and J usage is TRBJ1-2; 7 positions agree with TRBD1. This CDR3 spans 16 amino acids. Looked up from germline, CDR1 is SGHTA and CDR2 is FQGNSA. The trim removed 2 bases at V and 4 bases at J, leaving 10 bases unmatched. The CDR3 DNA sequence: TGTGCCAGCAGCTTACACGGGGCGCAGGGGGTCTATGGCTACACCTTC. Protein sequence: CASSLHGAQGVYGYTF.

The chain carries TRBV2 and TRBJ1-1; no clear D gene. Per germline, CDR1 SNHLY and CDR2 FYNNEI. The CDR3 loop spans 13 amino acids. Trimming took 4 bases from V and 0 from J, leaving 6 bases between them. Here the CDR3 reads CASSAQVNTEAFF. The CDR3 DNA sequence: TGTGCCAGCAGTGCACAAGTGAACACTGAAGCTTTCTTT.

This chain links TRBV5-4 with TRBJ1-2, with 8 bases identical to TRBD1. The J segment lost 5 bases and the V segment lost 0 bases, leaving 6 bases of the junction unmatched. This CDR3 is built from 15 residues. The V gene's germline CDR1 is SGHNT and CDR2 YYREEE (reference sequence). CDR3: CASSLAPTGGYGYTF. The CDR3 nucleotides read TGTGCCAGCAGCTTGGCTCCCACAGGGGGTTATGGCTACACCTTC.

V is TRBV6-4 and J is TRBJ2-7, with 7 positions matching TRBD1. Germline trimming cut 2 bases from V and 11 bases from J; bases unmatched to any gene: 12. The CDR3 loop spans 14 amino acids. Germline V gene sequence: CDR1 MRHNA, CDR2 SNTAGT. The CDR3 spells CASSDGQGDHQEYF. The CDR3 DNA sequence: TGTGCCAGCAGTGACGGTCAGGGGGACCACCAAGAGTACTTC.

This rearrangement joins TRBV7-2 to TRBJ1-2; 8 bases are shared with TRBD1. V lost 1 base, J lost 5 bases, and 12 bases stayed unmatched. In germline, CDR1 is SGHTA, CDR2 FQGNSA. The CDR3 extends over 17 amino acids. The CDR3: CASSLDARGPSTYGYTF. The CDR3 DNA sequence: TGTGCCAGCAGCTTAGACGCCAGGGGGCCTTCAACTTATGGCTACACCTTC.

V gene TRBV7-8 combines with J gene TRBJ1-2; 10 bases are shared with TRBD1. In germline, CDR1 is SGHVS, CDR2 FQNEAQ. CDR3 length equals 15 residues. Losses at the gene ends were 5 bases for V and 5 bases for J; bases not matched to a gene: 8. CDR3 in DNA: TGTGCCAGCAGCCAAGGGACAGGGGTTGTGTATGGCTACACCTTC. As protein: CASSQGTGVVYGYTF.

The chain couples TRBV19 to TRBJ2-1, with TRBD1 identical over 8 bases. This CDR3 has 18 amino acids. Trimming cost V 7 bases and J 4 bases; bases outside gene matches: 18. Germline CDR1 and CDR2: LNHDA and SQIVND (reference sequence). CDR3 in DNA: TGTGCCAGTATTAAACAGGGGGTACGACTTGGGGATTACAATGAGCAGTTCTTC. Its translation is CASIKQGVRLGDYNEQFF.

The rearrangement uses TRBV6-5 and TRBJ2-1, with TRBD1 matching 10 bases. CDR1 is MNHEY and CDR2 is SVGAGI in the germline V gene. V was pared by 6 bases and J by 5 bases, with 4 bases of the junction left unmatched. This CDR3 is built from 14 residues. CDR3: CASSRDRGNNEQFF. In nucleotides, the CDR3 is TGTGCCAGCAGCCGGGACAGGGGAAACAATGAGCAGTTCTTC.

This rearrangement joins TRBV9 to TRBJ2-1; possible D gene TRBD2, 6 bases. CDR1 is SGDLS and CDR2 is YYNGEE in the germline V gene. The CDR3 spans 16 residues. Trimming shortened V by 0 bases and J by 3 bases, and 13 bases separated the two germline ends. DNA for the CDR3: TGTGCCAGCAGCGTAGAAACGGGACTCGTCTACAATGAGCAGTTCTTC. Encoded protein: CASSVETGLVYNEQFF.

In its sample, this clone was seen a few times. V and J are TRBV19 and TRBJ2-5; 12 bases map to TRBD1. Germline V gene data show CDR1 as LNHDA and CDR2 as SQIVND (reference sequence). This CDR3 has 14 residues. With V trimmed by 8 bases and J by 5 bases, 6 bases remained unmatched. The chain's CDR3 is CASRDRGRGETQYF. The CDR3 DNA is TGTGCCAGTCGGGACAGGGGGCGCGGTGAGACCCAGTACTTC.

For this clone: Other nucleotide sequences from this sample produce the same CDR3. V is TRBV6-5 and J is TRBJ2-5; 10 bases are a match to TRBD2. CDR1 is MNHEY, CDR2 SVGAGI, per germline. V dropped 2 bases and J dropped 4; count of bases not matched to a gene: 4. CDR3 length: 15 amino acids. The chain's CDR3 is CASSYAAGGPETQYF. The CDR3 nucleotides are TGTGCCAGCAGTTACGCAGCGGGAGGGCCAGAGACCCAGTACTTC.

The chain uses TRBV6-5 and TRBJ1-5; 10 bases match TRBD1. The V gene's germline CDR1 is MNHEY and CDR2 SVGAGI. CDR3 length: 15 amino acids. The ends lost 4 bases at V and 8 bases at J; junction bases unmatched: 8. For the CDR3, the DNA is TGTGCCAGCAGTTGGGGGACAGGGGTGGCGGAGCCCCAGCATTTT. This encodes CASSWGTGVAEPQHF.

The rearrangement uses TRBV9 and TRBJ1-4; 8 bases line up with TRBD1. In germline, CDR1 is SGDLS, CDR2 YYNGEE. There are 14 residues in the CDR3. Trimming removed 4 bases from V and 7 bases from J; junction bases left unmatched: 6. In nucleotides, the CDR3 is TGTGCCAGCAGCCGACAGGGGCAGGTTGAAAAACTGTTTTTT. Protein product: CASSRQGQVEKLFF.

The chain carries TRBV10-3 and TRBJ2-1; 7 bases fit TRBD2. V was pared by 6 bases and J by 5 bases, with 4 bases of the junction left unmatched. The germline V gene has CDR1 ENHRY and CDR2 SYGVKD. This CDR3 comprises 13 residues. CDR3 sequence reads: CAIRGLEDNEQFF. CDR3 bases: TGTGCCATCAGAGGACTAGAGGACAATGAGCAGTTCTTC.

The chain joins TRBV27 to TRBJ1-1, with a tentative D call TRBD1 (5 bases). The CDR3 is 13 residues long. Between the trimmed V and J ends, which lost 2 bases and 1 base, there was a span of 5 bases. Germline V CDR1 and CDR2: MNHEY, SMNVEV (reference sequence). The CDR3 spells CASSLRGNTEAFF. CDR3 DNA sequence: TGTGCCAGCAGTTTAAGGGGGAACACTGAAGCTTTCTTT.

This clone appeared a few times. CDR3 coding DNA: TGTGCCTGGAACAGGGCCACTGAAGCTTTCTTT. Its protein product is CAWNRATEAFF. This rearrangement joins TRBV30 to TRBJ1-1; D is perhaps TRBD1 (6 bases). The ends were cut back, 4 bases at V and 4 bases at J, with 7 bases in the middle. The CDR3 loop spans 11 amino acids. Germline CDR1 reads GTSNPN; CDR2 reads SVGIG (reference sequence).

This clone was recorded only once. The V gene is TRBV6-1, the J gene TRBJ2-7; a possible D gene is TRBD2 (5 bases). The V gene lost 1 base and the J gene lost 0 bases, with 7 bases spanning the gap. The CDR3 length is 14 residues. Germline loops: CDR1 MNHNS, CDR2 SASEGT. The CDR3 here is CASSEGGYSYEQYF. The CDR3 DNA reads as TGTGCCAGCAGTGAAGGAGGGTACTCCTACGAGCAGTACTTC.

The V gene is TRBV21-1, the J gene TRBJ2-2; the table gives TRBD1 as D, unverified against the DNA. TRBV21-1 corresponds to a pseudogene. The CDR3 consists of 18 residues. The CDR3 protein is CASSNPFRDRGNTGELFF. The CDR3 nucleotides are TGTGCCAGCAGCAACCCGTTCCGGGACAGGGGGAACACCGGGGAGCTGTTTTTT.

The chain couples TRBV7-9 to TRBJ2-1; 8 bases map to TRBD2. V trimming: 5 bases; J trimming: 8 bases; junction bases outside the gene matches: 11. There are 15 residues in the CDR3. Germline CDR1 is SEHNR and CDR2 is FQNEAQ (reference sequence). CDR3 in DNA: TGTGCCAGCAGCCCTGGCTTAGCGGGACCTTATGAGCAGTTCTTC. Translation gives CASSPGLAGPYEQFF.

In DNA form, the CDR3 reads TGTGCCAGCAGCTTGGGCCTAGCGGGACCCCTCTCCTACAATGAGCAGTTCTTC. Amino acids: CASSLGLAGPLSYNEQFF. The chain combines TRBV11-3 with TRBJ2-1; 9 bases line up with TRBD2. Germline V gene data show CDR1 as SGHNT and CDR2 as YENEEA. Trimming cost V 3 bases and J 0 bases; bases outside gene matches: 9. The CDR3 is 18 residues long.

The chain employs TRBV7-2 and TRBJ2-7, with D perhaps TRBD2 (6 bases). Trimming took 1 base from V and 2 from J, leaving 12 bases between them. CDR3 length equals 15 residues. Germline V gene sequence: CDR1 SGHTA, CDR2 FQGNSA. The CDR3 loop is CASSLGAGKTYEQYF. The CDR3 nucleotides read TGTGCCAGCAGCTTAGGGGCGGGGAAAACCTACGAGCAGTACTTC.

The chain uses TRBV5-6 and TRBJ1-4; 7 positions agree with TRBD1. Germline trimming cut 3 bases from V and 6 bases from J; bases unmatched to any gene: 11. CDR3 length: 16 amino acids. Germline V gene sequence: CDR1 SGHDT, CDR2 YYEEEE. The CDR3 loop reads CASSSTAGTVYEKLFF. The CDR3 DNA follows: TGTGCCAGCAGCTCGACCGCCGGGACAGTTTATGAAAAACTGTTTTTT.

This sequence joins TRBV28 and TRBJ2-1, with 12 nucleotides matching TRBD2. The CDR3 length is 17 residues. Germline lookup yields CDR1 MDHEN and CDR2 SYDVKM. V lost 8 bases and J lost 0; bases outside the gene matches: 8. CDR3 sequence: CASPPLAGGNSYNEQFF. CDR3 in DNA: TGTGCCAGCCCCCCCCTAGCGGGGGGGAACTCCTACAATGAGCAGTTCTTC.

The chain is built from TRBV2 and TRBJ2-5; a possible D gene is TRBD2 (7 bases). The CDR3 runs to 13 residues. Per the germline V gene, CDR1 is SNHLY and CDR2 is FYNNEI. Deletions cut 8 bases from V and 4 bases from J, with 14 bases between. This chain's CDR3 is CASGRARGETQYF. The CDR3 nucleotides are TGTGCCAGCGGGAGGGCCAGGGGAGAGACCCAGTACTTC.

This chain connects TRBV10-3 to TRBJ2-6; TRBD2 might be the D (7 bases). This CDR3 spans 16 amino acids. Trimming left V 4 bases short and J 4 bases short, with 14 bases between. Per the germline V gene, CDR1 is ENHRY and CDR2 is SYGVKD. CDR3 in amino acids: CAISALGGAGANVLTF. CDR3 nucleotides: TGTGCCATCAGTGCCCTGGGGGGGGCCGGGGCCAACGTCCTGACTTTC.

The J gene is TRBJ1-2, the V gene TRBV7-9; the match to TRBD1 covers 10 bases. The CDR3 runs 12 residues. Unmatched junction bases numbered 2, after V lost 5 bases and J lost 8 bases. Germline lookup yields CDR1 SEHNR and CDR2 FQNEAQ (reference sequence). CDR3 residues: CASSQTGGGYTF. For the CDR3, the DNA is TGTGCCAGCAGCCAGACAGGGGGCGGCTACACCTTC.

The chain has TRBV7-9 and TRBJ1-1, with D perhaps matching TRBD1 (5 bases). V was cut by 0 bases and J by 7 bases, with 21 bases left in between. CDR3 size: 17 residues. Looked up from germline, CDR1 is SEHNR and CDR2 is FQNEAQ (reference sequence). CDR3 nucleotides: TGTGCCAGCAGCTTAGCGCGGGGGGAACCCGGAAGGAGTGAAGCTTTCTTT. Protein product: CASSLARGEPGRSEAFF.

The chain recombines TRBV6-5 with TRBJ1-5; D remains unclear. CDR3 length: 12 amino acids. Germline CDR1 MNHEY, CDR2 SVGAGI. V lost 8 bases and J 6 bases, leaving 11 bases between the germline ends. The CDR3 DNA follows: TGTGCCAGCCGGCCCCCGGGTCAGCCCCAGCATTTT. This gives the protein CASRPPGQPQHF.

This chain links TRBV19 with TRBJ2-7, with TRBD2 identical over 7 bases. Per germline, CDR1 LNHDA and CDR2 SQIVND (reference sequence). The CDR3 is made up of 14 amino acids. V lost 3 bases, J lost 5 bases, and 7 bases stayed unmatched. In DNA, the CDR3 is TGTGCCAGTAGTATGGGGAGGGGATTCCACGAGCAGTACTTC. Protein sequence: CASSMGRGFHEQYF.